This entry lists 27 T cell receptor beta chains sequenced from one sample in a study of Ad26.COV2.S vaccination and SARS-CoV-2 variants listed by TCRdb under 2021. To prepare the library, the immunoSEQ multiplex PCR assay was applied. Entries here come from immuneACCESS through TCRdb and include only in-frame sequences with V and J called. Some clones fail to appear in such tables; in the studies checked, an unresolved V gene covers under half of the shortfall, and the cause of the remainder is unknown. The sample table holds around 450,000 clones, of which around nine tenths were seen once. The ten largest account for about 3.5% of the sample. Explained via the paper, the treatment or condition label denotes: around 19 received Ad26.COV2.S at low or high dose, single or two shots; about 5 received placebo; per-sample allocation not given. Repertoires of vaccine and placebo recipients were sequenced from samples collected on day 63 after the first injection.

Here the sequenced sample was peripheral blood, taken in a trial of Ad26.COV2.S vaccine versus placebo. Receptor source: a person aged 18 to 59 who received the Ad26.COV2.S COVID-19 vaccine or a placebo.

This clone has just one count. The same CDR3 arises from other DNA sequences in this sample as well. The chain employs TRBV6-5 and TRBJ1-6; 10 bases are shared with TRBD1. The CDR3 consists of 16 residues. J gave up 8 bases and V 0 bases, and 4 bases lay outside the gene matches. Germline CDR1 is MNHEY and CDR2 is SVGAGI. The DNA of the CDR3 is TGTGCCAGCAGTTACTCCCCGGGGACAGGGGATTCACCCCTCCACTTT. Its translation: CASSYSPGTGDSPLHF.

V and J are TRBV5-4 and TRBJ2-2, with D maybe TRBD1 (5 bases). V shed 5 bases and J shed 1 base, with 18 bases lying between them. The length of the CDR3 is 17 residues. The germline V gene has CDR1 SGHNT and CDR2 YYREEE (reference sequence). The CDR3 loop is CASSSPRQTGNTGELFF. The CDR3 nucleotides are TGTGCCAGCAGTTCGCCTAGACAGACGGGGAACACCGGGGAGCTGTTTTTT.

The genes are TRBV2 and TRBJ1-1; D gene uncertain. Trimming left V 8 bases short and J 7 bases short, with 14 bases between. Germline CDR1 SNHLY, CDR2 FYNNEI. The CDR3 runs to 12 residues. The CDR3 DNA is TGTGCCAGCTCAACCGGATTGGGTGAAGCTTTCTTT. Translated: CASSTGLGEAFF.

The V and J genes are TRBV5-4 and TRBJ2-7; maybe TRBD1 (6 bases). Germline CDR1 and CDR2: SGHNT and YYREEE (reference sequence). CDR3 length: 13 amino acids. V lost 3 bases to trimming and J lost 3 bases, with 10 bases between them. This CDR3 reads CASSWGPNYEQYF. For the CDR3, the DNA is TGTGCCAGCAGCTGGGGGCCGAACTACGAGCAGTACTTC.

This chain connects TRBV7-9 to TRBJ1-6; TRBD1 matches 7 bases. J lost 2 bases, V lost 5 bases, and 6 bases had no gene match. Germline V gives CDR1 SEHNR, CDR2 FQNEAQ (reference sequence). The CDR3 has 16 residues. This chain's CDR3 is CASSAITGAYNSPLHF. In DNA form, the CDR3 reads TGTGCCAGCAGCGCAATAACAGGGGCCTATAATTCACCCCTCCACTTT.

The V and J genes are TRBV6-5 and TRBJ2-2; weak D call: TRBD2 (7 bases). V was trimmed by 9 bases and J by 6 bases, leaving 17 bases between them. The CDR3 is 14 amino acids. Germline values: CDR1 MNHEY, CDR2 SVGAGI. CDR3 in amino acids: CARAGAYMAGELFF. CDR3 nucleotide sequence: TGTGCCAGGGCGGGGGCCTATATGGCCGGGGAGCTGTTTTTT.

On this clone itself: The same CDR3 also results from other DNA sequences found in this sample. The DNA for the CDR3 is TGCGCCAGCAGCGCCCAAGAGACCCAGTACTTC. This sequence encodes CASSAQETQYF. The rearrangement links TRBV5-1 to TRBJ2-5, with no clear D. This CDR3 contains 11 residues. From germline, CDR1 is SGHRS and CDR2 YFSETQ. V lost 4 bases to trimming and J lost 1 base, with 2 bases between them. Complete variable domain (other parts from reference TRBV5-1 and TRBJ2-5): KAGVTQTPRYLIKTRGQQVTLSCSPISGHRSVSWYQQTPGQGLQFLFEYFSETQRNKGNFPGRFSGRQFSNSRSEMNVSTLELGDSALYLCASSAQETQYFGPGTRLLVL.

As concerns this clone: Mismatch with germline at one junction end may stem from a read error. The chain joins TRBV7-8 to TRBJ2-3, with 8 positions matching TRBD2. Germline assignment: CDR1 SGHVS and CDR2 FQNEAQ. The CDR3 has 13 amino acids. The CDR3 DNA is TGTGCCAGCAGCCCGACTCCGGGGGGGTTAACCTTGTTT. Its protein product is CASSPTPGGLTLF.

On this clone: Other DNA sequences in this specimen translate into the identical CDR3. The CDR3 spells CASSLSSYSNQPQHF. The DNA for the CDR3 is TGTGCCAGCAGTTTATCCAGCTATAGCAATCAGCCCCAGCATTTT. V is TRBV27 and J is TRBJ1-5, with unresolved D. From germline, CDR1 is MNHEY and CDR2 SMNVEV (reference sequence). The CDR3 totals 15 residues. V was trimmed by 0 bases and J by 0 bases, leaving 6 bases between them.

CDR3 loop: CASSEAAGGGGWTGELFF. For the CDR3, the DNA is TGTGCCAGCAGTGAAGCCGCGGGAGGGGGCGGTTGGACCGGGGAGCTGTTTTTT. The J gene is TRBJ2-2, the V gene TRBV2; 9 nucleotides align to TRBD2. The length of the CDR3 is 18 residues. After removal of 0 bases from V and 5 bases from J, the junction contained 10 bases not matched to a gene. Germline CDR1 reads SNHLY; CDR2 reads FYNNEI.

The CDR3, as DNA: TGCGCCAGCAGCTTGGCCCGGACAGGCTTACCTAGCACAGATACGCAGTATTTT. Translation gives CASSLARTGLPSTDTQYF. This chain connects TRBV5-1 to TRBJ2-3; 7 bases fit TRBD1. The ends lost 0 bases at V and 0 bases at J; junction bases unmatched: 10. Germline CDR1 is SGHRS and CDR2 is YFSETQ. The CDR3 is made up of 18 amino acids.

The V and J genes are TRBV6-2 or TRBV6-3 and TRBJ1-1; 10 nucleotides align to TRBD1. Germline CDR1 and CDR2: MNHEY and SVGEGT. Trimming at V came to 6 bases and at J to 4 bases, leaving 14 bases not matched to a gene. The length of the CDR3 is 17 residues. The CDR3 coding sequence is TGTGCCAGCAGCGTTAGGATCCCGGGACAGGGGTTCACTGAAGCTTTCTTT. Its protein is CASSVRIPGQGFTEAFF.

The J gene is TRBJ1-1, the V gene TRBV10-3; 7 bases are a match to TRBD1. The germline V gene has CDR1 ENHRY and CDR2 SYGVKD. The CDR3 totals 17 residues. With V trimmed by 1 base and J by 1 base, 9 bases remained unmatched. CDR3 DNA sequence: TGTGCCATCAGTGAGTATAAAATCGGGACAGAGAACACTGAAGCTTTCTTT. The encoded protein is CAISEYKIGTENTEAFF.

V and J are TRBV28 and TRBJ1-2; 8 bases agree with TRBD1. Germline V gene sequence: CDR1 MDHEN, CDR2 SYDVKM. The CDR3 spans 15 residues. Losses at the gene ends were 2 bases for V and 6 bases for J; bases not matched to a gene: 8. The DNA for the CDR3 is TGTGCCAGCAGTTTACTCAACAGGGGGTGGGATGGCTACACCTTC. Encoded protein: CASSLLNRGWDGYTF.

This clone was counted between two and nine times. The chain couples TRBV7-9 to TRBJ1-1, with 7 bases lining up with TRBD1. The V and J ends lost 1 base and 1 base, in that order; junction bases with no gene match: 12. CDR3 size: 18 residues. In germline, CDR1 is SEHNR, CDR2 FQNEAQ (reference sequence). This CDR3 is CASSLVFRGGQTNTEAFF. CDR3 in DNA: TGTGCCAGCAGCTTAGTTTTTAGGGGGGGACAGACGAACACTGAAGCTTTCTTT.

CDR3 region: CAISESMVLLRSYNEQFF. CDR3 sequence (DNA): TGTGCCATCAGTGAGTCGATGGTGTTGCTTCGTTCCTACAATGAGCAGTTCTTC. The chain is built from TRBV10-3 and TRBJ2-1; D not certain. V was trimmed by 0 bases and J by 1 base, leaving 16 bases between them. The CDR3 spans 18 residues. CDR1 and CDR2 (germline): ENHRY, SYGVKD.

This chain uses TRBV9 with TRBJ2-5; a weak D match, TRBD1 (6 bases). Germline V lookup: CDR1 SGDLS, CDR2 YYNGEE. V lost 3 bases and J 5 bases, leaving 11 bases between the germline ends. The CDR3 covers 13 residues. CDR3 nucleotides: TGTGCCAGCAGCGCCCGCCAGGGGGAGACCCAGTACTTC. Translating it yields CASSARQGETQYF.

This clone showed up just a few times. The chain employs TRBV6-5 and TRBJ1-1; 7 bases are a match to TRBD1. J was trimmed by 8 bases and V by 5 bases; bases with no gene match: 8. Germline lookup yields CDR1 MNHEY and CDR2 SVGAGI. The CDR3 is 13 residues long. The CDR3 loop is CASSLTTGSEAFF. CDR3 in DNA: TGTGCCAGCAGTCTGACGACAGGGTCGGAAGCTTTCTTT.

This chain connects TRBV7-9 to TRBJ1-2; D might be TRBD1 (5 bases). CDR1 SEHNR and CDR2 FQNEAQ come from the germline V gene (reference sequence). CDR3 length: 14 residues. With 5 bases removed from V and 3 bases from J, the gap between germline ends came to 13 bases. The CDR3 DNA reads TGTGCCAGCAGCACCGGGGGGGACCACTATGGCTACACCTTC. Its translation: CASSTGGDHYGYTF.

The rearrangement joins TRBV5-3 to TRBJ2-5; no firm D call. TRBV5-3 is filed as an ORF, its function uncertain. This CDR3 comprises 12 residues. Trimming left V 3 bases short and J 5 bases short, with 8 bases between. The CDR3 region is CARSSSCETQYF. For the CDR3, the DNA is TGTGCCAGAAGCTCCTCTTGTGAGACCCAGTACTTC.

This clone was seen just once. The V and J genes are TRBV10-3 and TRBJ1-5, with D unclear. V lost 6 bases, J lost 3 bases, and 9 bases lay in between. The CDR3 totals 13 residues. Per the germline V gene, CDR1 is ENHRY and CDR2 is SYGVKD. The CDR3 DNA reads as TGTGCCATCAGGCAGGACCCCAATCAGCCCCAGCATTTT. As protein: CAIRQDPNQPQHF.

The chain couples TRBV6-5 to TRBJ2-1; the match to TRBD1 covers 7 bases. This CDR3 comprises 14 residues. Germline V gene sequence: CDR1 MNHEY, CDR2 SVGAGI. Trimming removed 6 bases from V and 4 bases from J; junction bases left unmatched: 6. CDR3 nucleotides: TGTGCCAGCAGCAAAGGGACAGCGTACAATGAGCAGTTCTTC. Amino acids: CASSKGTAYNEQFF.

This rearrangement joins TRBV27 to TRBJ2-1; 9 bases map to TRBD2. CDR1 MNHEY and CDR2 SMNVEV come from the germline V gene (reference sequence). Trimming cost V 0 bases and J 9 bases; bases outside gene matches: 6. There are 15 residues in the CDR3. In DNA, the CDR3 is TGTGCCAGCAGTTTATCGGCTAGCGGGGTGGTTGAGCAGTTCTTC. Its translation is CASSLSASGVVEQFF.

The gene calls are TRBV5-6 and TRBJ1-3; 8 bases agree with TRBD1. Germline CDR1 is SGHDT and CDR2 is YYEEEE. V lost 4 bases to trimming and J lost 4 bases; unmatched junction nucleotides: 7. This CDR3 has 15 residues. CDR3 in amino acids: CASSPWTGPGNTIYF. In DNA, the CDR3 is TGTGCCAGCAGCCCCTGGACAGGGCCCGGAAACACCATATATTTT.

This chain joins TRBV10-3 and TRBJ2-5; 11 bases are shared with TRBD2. V shed 0 bases, J shed 1 base, and the junction held 7 bases outside the gene matches. This CDR3 region has 18 residues. Germline V lookup: CDR1 ENHRY, CDR2 SYGVKD. The DNA of the CDR3 is TGTGCCATCAGTGAGTCGAAGCTAGCGGGGGGCCCCCAAGAGACCCAGTACTTC. As protein: CAISESKLAGGPQETQYF.

This clone turned up a few times. This chain connects TRBV5-1 to TRBJ1-2; D ambiguous. Germline CDR1 reads SGHRS; CDR2 reads YFSETQ. The ends were cut back, 0 bases at V and 0 bases at J, with 6 bases in the middle. The CDR3 consists of 14 residues. This chain's CDR3 is CASSLDSPNYGYTF. DNA for the CDR3: TGCGCCAGCAGCTTGGACAGTCCTAACTATGGCTACACCTTC.

The V gene is TRBV3-1 (or the pseudogene TRBV3-2), the J gene TRBJ2-7; TRBD2 might be the D (6 bases). The V gene's germline CDR1 is LGHDT and CDR2 YNNKEL (reference sequence). The V end was cut by 1 base, the J end by 5 bases, with 12 bases between. CDR3 length equals 14 residues. Here the CDR3 reads CASSQVDGGDEQYF. The CDR3 DNA reads TGTGCCAGCAGCCAAGTCGATGGAGGGGACGAGCAGTACTTC.